The entry below describes one TCR beta chain. Antigen specificity is unknown. This record comes from a study of CD4 T cells in relation to SARS-CoV-2 and coronaviruses. On the study more broadly: The negative reference was HIV-1 Nef peptide pool or peptide-free culture.

Trimming shortened V by 10 bases and J by 2 bases, and 12 bases separated the two germline ends. CDR3 length equals 14 residues. The germline V gene encodes CDR1 LGHDT and CDR2 YNNKEL (reference sequence). Before the COVID-19 pandemic, during about 2010-2018, CD4+ T cells were taken from unexposed donors. The cells were cultured for about ten days before CD4+ T cells were isolated. Testing used SARS-CoV-2 S/N and four cold-coronavirus spikes on unexposed-donor CD4+ T cells, cells permitting. Cultures held 2 million to 2.5 million PBMCs per well with around 10 IU/ml IL-2. Using immunoSEQ multiplex PCR, the repertoire was profiled, and TCRdb retains in-frame clones only, with some absent. The table lists approximately 25,000 clones, 73% of them singletons.

The rearrangement uses TRBV3-1 (or the pseudogene TRBV3-2) and TRBJ1-6, with a weak D call TRBD1 (6 bases). The sequence derives from a human donor in good health. Source material: CD4+ T cells from PBMCs, cultured in vitro. Written as DNA, the CDR3 is TGTGCCACCGCGGGGGCCCCCTATAATTCACCCCTCCACTTT. Translated, it gives CATAGAPYNSPLHF.